This T cell receptor (beta chain) originates from a study of PD-L1 blockade in urothelial cancer (dated by TCRdb to about 2017). For the wider study: Therapy was started in about 2014 for all patients, and atezolizumab 1,200 mg was administered intravenously every 3 weeks. Fewer than ten patients reached durable clinical benefit, while fewer than 25 patients did not. About 85% of the roughly 29 patients were males with bladder-origin urothelial cancer, and about 60% of the roughly 30 reported a prior smoking history. A median of about 150,000 T cells and 80,000 to 100,000 unique TCRs was obtained from blood samples, and a median clonality of around 0.08 was observed. The study, an exploratory multi-omic analysis, examined somatic, immune and clinical correlates of response to PD-L1 blockade with atezolizumab in urothelial cancer. In the same patients, pretreatment tumors underwent whole exome sequencing and RNA sequencing in addition to TCR sequencing. Blood samples were analyzed at 3 weeks after treatment start (second dose) and at 6 weeks after treatment start. Patients had an ECOG performance status of 0 or 1 and had received between 0 and 3 prior chemotherapy regimens. Pretreatment tumor samples, along with matched peripheral blood collected serially before and after atezolizumab treatment, underwent TCR sequencing. Just over 28 patients had pretreatment blood TCR-seq, some 25 had at least one posttreatment blood collection, and some 25 had tumor TCR-seq. Durable clinical benefit was defined as a progression-free survival longer than 6 months, and TCR features were additionally tested against progression-free survival and overall survival. Overall study outcomes, separate from this receptor: A pretreatment peripheral blood TCR clonality below the median was linked to improved progression-free and overall survival. Patients with durable benefit showed greater expansion of tumor-associated TCR clones in peripheral blood 3 weeks after starting treatment (n of about 22, p = 0.022). Small sample size (n ≈ 30) and many exploratory analyses mean the results are intended to be hypothesis-generating.

As a fraction of the sample, this clone is medium-sized (0.01 to 0.1%). Its cognate antigen has yet to be identified. Nothing much larger sits one base from this clone, and base qualities are not available. The sample's time point label, decoded: pretreatment peripheral blood. The cohort comprised fewer than 35 patients with locally advanced or metastatic urothelial carcinoma treated at Memorial Sloan Kettering on a trial protocol. Peripheral blood mononuclear cells were collected from each patient pretreatment and during treatment, giving between 1 and 8 total time points per patient. The Qiagen DNeasy Blood extraction kit was used to purify genomic DNA from total PBMCs and from tumor samples. PBMCs were collected pretreatment and during treatment and were isolated and stored as previously described. Each PCR received spiked-in synthetic TCR analog templates so that absolute template abundance could be estimated from read counts. The immunoSEQ assay was used to amplify TCRbeta CDR3 regions from genomic DNA with bias-controlled V and J gene primers. Sequencing of rearranged TCRbeta segments was performed at approximately 20X coverage. Per the source publication's procedure: Sequencing errors were corrected by clustering, and CDR3s were annotated against IMGT so that V, D and J genes could be assigned. Downstream analyses used only productive TCRbeta rearrangements and left out out-of-frame or stop-codon sequences. Clonality was calculated as one minus the Shannon entropy normalized by the log of the number of unique productive sequences. Fisher's exact test with Benjamini-Hochberg correction, using a cutoff of adjusted p below 0.01, was how clones that differed between time points or between blood and tumor were identified. TCRdb limited this immuneACCESS table to in-frame rearrangements with V and J called. A share of clones is missing; checked studies link under half to unresolved V genes, and the rest is unexplained. V and J calls and clone size are as listed in that table; D and trimming were resolved from the DNA. Here the sample has around 50,000 clones; around 84% occur a single time. The leading ten clones occupy 1% to 1.5% of the sample.

The germline V gene encodes CDR1 SGHVS and CDR2 FQNEAQ. The CDR3, from cysteine to phenylalanine, totals 12 residues. Here the CDR3 DNA is all that survives: 36 bases in frame from base 1. Trimming removed 5 bases from V and 6 bases from J, leaving 10 bases between the germline ends. The receptor was isolated from a middle-aged man with urothelial cancer. The sample in question was PBMCs, obtained around atezolizumab (anti-PD-L1) treatment. Here the chain combines TRBV7-8 and TRBJ1-1; the D segment could be TRBD1, given 5 matching bases. The nucleotides are TGTGCCAGCAGCCTGACGGGGGCTGAAGCTTTCTTT. It translates to CASSLTGAEAFF.